These 3 T cell receptor beta chains came from one sample sequenced in a study of neurological immune-mediated disorders (dated by TCRdb to the late 2010s). Library construction relied on 5' RACE. TCRdb names Illumina HiSeq 2500 as the instrument used. TCRdb's own reprocessing of the public reads used fastp at Q25 and MiXCR and kept productive beta chains. For every CDR3 protein sequence, its rows merge into one entry that carries the most common genes and DNA. This sample holds more than 50,000 distinct CDR3 sequences; 3% to 4% were observed only once. The biggest ten clones account for 6% to 8% of the sample. The sequencing input was PBMCs. The receptors originated from an older woman with multiple sclerosis.

About this clonotype itself: One junction end does not reproduce the germline sequence, and a read error may be involved. This chain joins TRBV20-1 and TRBJ1-6; D might be TRBD1 (6 bases). Germline values: CDR1 DFQATT, CDR2 SNEGSKA (reference sequence). The CDR3 sequence is 12 residues long. The chain's CDR3 is CSANQGNSTLNF. In nucleotides, the CDR3 is TGCAGTGCTAACCAGGGGAATTCAACCCTCAACTTT.

This clonotype was detected many times. The gene calls are TRBV11-2 and TRBJ2-5; TRBD2 matches 12 bases. Per the germline V gene, CDR1 is SGHAT and CDR2 is FQNNGV. This CDR3 spans 16 amino acids. V was clipped by 2 bases and J by 4 bases; unmatched bases: 5. CDR3 nucleotide sequence: TGTGCCAGCAGCTTACTAGCGGGGGGGCTGGGAGAGACCCAGTACTTC. It encodes CASSLLAGGLGETQYF.

This clonotype was picked up many times. V gene TRBV28 combines with J gene TRBJ2-1; D unclear. Germline values: CDR1 MDHEN, CDR2 SYDVKM. V was trimmed by 6 bases and J by 6 bases, leaving 12 bases between them. This CDR3 comprises 13 residues. This CDR3 is CASRSGRRNEQFF. The DNA of the CDR3 is TGTGCCAGCAGATCTGGACGTCGCAATGAGCAGTTCTTC.